This T cell receptor (beta chain) was retrieved from a study of T cells in Graves' hyperthyroidism and ophthalmopathy. Study results and caveats: It was a median about 7.1 months before onset that the model predicted ophthalmopathy. From stable hyperthyroidism, ophthalmopathy was set apart by a 13 V-J model.

This clonotype was seen many times. The antigen is undetermined. Uncontrolled infection, other autoimmune disease, pregnancy or lactation led to exclusion. The V end lost 1 base, the J end lost 0 bases, and 10 bases lay between the germline ends. Germline CDR1 and CDR2: MNHNS and SASEGT. The CDR3 has 15 residues. Amplification targeted TCR beta CDR3 regions from RNA transcripts. HTBI primers were the set used in a first-round RT-PCR of the TCR CDR3. TCRdb re-analysed the multiplex PCR reads in MiXCR, keeping a single row per CDR3 protein. The data contain hundreds of thousands of distinct CDR3 sequences, 15% to 20% of them singletons.

The receptor was isolated from a woman between 18 and 30 years old with Graves' hyperthyroidism. The gene calls are TRBV6-1 and TRBJ2-7, with D possibly TRBD1 on 6 matching bases. The sample consisted of blood. CDR3 nucleotide sequence: TGTGCCAGCAGTGAAGTGACAGGTATCTCCTACGAGCAGTACTTC. This encodes CASSEVTGISYEQYF.